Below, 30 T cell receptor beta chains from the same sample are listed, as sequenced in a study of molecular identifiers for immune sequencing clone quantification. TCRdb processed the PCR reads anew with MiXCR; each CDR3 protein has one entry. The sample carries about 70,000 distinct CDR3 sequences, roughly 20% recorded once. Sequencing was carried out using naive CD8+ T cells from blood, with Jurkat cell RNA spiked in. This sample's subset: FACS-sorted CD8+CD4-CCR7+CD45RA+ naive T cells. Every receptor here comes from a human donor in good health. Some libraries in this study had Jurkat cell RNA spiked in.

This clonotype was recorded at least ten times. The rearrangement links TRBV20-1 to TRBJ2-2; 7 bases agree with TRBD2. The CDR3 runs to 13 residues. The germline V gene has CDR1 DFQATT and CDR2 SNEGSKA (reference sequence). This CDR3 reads CSLRDYNTGELFF. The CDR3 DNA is TGCAGCCTTCGGGACTACAACACCGGGGAGCTGTTTTTT.

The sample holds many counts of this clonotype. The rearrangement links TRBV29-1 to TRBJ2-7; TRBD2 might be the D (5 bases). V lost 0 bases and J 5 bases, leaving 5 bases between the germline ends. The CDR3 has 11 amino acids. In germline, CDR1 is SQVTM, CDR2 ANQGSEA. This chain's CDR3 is CSVEERDEQYF. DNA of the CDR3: TGCAGCGTTGAAGAGCGGGACGAGCAGTACTTC.

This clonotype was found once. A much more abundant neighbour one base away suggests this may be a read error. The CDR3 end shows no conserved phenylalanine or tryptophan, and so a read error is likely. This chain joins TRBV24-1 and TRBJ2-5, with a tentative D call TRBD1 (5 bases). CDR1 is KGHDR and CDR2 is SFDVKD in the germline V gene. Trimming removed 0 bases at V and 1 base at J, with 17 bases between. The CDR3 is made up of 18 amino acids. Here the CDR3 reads CATSDLSGRRAGQETQYL. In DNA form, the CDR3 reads TGTGCCACCAGTGATTTGAGTGGTCGCAGGGCAGGCCAAGAGACCCAGTACCTC.

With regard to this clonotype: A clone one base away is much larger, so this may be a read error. DNA of the CDR3: TGTGTCAGCAGTGAGACTAGCGGGAGAGGAGCAGATACGCAGTATTTT. It codes for CVSSETSGRGADTQYF. The J gene is TRBJ2-3, the V gene TRBV27, with TRBD2 identical over 12 bases. This CDR3 spans 16 amino acids. Germline V gene sequence: CDR1 MNHEY, CDR2 SMNVEV (reference sequence).

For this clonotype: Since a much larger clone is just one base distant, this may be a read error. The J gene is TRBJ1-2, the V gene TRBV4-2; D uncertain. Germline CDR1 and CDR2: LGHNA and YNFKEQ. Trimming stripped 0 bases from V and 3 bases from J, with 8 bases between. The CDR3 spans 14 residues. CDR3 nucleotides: TGTGCCAGCAGCCAAGATGGAGATGACTATGGCTACACCTTC. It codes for CASSQDGDDYGYTF.

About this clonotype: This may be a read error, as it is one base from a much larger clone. CDR3: CASSLRTGGLNTGAFF. DNA of the CDR3: TGTGCCAGCAGCCTTAGGACAGGGGGGTTGAACACTGGAGCTTTCTTT. The V call is TRBV7-9, the J call TRBJ1-1, with 10 bases fitting TRBD1. From germline, CDR1 is SEHNR and CDR2 FQNEAQ (reference sequence). The CDR3 runs 16 residues.

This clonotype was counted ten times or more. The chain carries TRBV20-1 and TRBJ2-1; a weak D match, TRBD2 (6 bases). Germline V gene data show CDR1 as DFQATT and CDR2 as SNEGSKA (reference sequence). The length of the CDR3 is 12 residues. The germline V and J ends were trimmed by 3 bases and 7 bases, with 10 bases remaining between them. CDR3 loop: CSASILANEQFF. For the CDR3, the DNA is TGCAGTGCTAGCATCCTAGCGAATGAGCAGTTCTTC.

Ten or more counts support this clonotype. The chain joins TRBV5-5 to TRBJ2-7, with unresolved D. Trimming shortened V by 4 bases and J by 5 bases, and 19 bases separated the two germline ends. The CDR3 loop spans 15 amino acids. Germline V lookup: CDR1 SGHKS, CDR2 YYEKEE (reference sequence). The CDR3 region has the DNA TGTGCCAGCAGCCCAACCCGAGAACGATGGCACGAGCAGTACTTC. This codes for CASSPTRERWHEQYF.

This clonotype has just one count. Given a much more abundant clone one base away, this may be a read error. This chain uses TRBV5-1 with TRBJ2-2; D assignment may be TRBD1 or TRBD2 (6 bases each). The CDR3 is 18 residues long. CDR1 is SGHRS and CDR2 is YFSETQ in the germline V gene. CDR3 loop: CASSLVLVRTANTGGLFF. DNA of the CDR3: TGCGCCAGCAGCTTGGTTCTGGTCCGGACAGCGAACACCGGGGGGCTGTTTTTT.

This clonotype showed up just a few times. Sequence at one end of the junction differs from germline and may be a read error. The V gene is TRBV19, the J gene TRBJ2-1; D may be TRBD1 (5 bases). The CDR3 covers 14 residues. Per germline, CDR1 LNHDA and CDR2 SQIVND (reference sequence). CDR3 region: CAGSYRSPNNEQFF. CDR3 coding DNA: TGTGCCGGTAGTTACAGGTCCCCCAACAATGAGCAGTTCTTC.

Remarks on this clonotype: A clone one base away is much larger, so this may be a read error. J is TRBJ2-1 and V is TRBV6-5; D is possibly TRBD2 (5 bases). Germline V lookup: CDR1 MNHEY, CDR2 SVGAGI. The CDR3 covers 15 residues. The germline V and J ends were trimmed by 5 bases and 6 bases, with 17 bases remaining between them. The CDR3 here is CASSPLREGFNEQFF. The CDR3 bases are TGTGCCAGCAGTCCCCTGCGCGAGGGATTCAATGAGCAGTTCTTC.

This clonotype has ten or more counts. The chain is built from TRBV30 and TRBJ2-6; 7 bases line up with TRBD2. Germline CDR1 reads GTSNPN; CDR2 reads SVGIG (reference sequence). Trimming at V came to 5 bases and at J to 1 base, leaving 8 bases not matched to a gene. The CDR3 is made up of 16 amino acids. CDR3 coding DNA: TGTGCCTGGGGTGGCGGGAGTACTTCTGGGGCCAACGTCCTGACTTTC. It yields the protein CAWGGGSTSGANVLTF.

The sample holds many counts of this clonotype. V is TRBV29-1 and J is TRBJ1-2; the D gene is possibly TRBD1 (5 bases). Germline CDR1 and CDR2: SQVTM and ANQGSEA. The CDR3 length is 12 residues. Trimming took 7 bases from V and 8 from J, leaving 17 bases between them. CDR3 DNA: TGCAGCGCGCCAGGGAGGGCCGGCGGCTACACCTTC. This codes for CSAPGRAGGYTF.

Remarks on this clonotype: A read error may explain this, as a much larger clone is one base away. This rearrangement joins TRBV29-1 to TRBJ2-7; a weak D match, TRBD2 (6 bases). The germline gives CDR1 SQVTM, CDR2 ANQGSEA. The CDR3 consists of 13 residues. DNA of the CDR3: TGCAGCGTTTGGCGGGACGACTCCTGCGAGCAGTACTTC. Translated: CSVWRDDSCEQYF.

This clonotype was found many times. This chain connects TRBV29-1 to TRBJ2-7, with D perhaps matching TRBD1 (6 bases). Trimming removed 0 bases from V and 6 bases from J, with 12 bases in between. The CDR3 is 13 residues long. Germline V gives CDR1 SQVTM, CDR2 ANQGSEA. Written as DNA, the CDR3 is TGCAGCGTTGAAGACTTCACAGGGTTCGAGCAGTACTTC. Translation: CSVEDFTGFEQYF.

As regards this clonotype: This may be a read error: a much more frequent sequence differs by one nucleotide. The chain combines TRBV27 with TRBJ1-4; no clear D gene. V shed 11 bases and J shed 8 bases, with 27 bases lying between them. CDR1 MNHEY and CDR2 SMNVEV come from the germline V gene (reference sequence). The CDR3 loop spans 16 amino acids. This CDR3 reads CACGPYGVSSLEKLFF. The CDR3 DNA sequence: TGTGCCTGCGGACCCTATGGAGTCAGCTCCTTGGAAAAACTGTTTTTT.

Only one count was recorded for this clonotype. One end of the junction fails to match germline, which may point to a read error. The CDR3 region is CASSLAGSARTEAIF. The CDR3 region has the DNA TGTGCCAGCAGCTTGGCCGGGTCCGCTAGGACTGAAGCTATCTTT. The V and J genes are TRBV5-3 and TRBJ1-1; D uncertain. TRBV5-3 falls under the ORF class, with uncertain function. The CDR3 spans 15 residues.

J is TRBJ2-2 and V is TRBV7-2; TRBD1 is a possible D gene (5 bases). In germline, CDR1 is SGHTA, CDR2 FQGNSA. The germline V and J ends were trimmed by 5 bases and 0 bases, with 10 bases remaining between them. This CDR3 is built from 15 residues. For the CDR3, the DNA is TGTGCCAGCAGCCCCCAGACAGCGAACACCGGGGAGCTGTTTTTT. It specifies CASSPQTANTGELFF.

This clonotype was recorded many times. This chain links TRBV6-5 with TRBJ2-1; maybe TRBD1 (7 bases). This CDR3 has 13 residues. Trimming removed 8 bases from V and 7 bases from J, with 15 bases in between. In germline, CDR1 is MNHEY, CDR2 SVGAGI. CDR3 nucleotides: TGTGCCAGCTCGTCCAGGGGGGATAATGAGCAGTTCTTC. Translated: CASSSRGDNEQFF.

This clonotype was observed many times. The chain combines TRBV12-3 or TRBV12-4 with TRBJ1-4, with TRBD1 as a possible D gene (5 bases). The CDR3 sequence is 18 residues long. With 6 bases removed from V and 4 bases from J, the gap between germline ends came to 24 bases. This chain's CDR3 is CASSPVGTTGRVNEKLFF. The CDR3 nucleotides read TGTGCCAGCAGCCCGGTTGGGACGACTGGGCGGGTTAATGAAAAACTGTTTTTT.

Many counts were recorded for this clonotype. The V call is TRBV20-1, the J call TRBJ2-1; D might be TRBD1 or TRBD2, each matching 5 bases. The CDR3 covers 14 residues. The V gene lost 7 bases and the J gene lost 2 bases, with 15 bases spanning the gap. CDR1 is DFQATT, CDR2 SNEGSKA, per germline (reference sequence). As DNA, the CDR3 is TGCAGTGTCCAGCGGAAAGGGGCCTACAATGAGCAGTTCTTC. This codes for CSVQRKGAYNEQFF.

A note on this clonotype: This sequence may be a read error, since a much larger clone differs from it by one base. The CDR3 reads CASSIVAEGFSPLYF. The CDR3, as DNA: TGTGCCAGTAGTATAGTGGCCGAAGGCTTCTCACCCCTCTACTTT. This chain connects TRBV19 to TRBJ1-6; D not resolved. The CDR3 totals 15 residues. Germline V CDR1 and CDR2: LNHDA, SQIVND (reference sequence).

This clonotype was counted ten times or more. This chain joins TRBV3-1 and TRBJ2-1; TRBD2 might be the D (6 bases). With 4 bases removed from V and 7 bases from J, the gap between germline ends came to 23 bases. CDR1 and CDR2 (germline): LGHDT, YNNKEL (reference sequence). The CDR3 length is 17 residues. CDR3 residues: CASSPKGAGYVRNEQFF. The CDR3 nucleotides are TGTGCCAGCAGCCCAAAGGGAGCGGGCTACGTGAGGAATGAGCAGTTCTTC.

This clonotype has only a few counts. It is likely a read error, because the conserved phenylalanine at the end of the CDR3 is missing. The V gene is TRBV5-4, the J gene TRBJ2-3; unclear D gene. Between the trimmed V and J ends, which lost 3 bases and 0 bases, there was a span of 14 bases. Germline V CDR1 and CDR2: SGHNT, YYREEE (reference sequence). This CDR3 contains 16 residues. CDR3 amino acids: CASSSPQYSSTDTQYL. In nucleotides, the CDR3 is TGTGCCAGCAGCTCGCCCCAGTACTCAAGCACAGATACGCAGTATTTA.

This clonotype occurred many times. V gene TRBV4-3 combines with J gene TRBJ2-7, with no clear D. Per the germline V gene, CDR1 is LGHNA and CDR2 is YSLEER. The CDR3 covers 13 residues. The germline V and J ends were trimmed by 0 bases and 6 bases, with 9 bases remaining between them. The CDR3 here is CASSQDLRAEQYF. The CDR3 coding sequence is TGCGCCAGCAGCCAAGACTTAAGGGCCGAGCAGTACTTC.

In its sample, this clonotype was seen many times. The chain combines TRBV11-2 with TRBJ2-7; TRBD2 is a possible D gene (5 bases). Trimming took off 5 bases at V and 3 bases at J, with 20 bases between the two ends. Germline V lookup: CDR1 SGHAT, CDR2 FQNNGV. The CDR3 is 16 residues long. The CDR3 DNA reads TGTGCCAGCAGCACTTGGACTCGCCAATTCCACTACGAGCAGTACTTC. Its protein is CASSTWTRQFHYEQYF.

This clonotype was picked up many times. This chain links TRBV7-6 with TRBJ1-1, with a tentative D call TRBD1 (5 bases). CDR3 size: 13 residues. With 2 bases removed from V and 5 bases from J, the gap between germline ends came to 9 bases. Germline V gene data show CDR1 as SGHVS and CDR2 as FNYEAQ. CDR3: CASSLSEGTEAFF. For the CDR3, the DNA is TGTGCCAGCAGCTTATCGGAGGGGACTGAAGCTTTCTTT.

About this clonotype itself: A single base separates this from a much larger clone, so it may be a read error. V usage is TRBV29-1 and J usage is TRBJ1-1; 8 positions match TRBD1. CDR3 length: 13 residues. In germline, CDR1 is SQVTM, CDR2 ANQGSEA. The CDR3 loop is CCVGDRGNTEAFF. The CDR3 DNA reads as TGCTGCGTTGGAGACAGGGGGAACACTGAAGCTTTCTTT.

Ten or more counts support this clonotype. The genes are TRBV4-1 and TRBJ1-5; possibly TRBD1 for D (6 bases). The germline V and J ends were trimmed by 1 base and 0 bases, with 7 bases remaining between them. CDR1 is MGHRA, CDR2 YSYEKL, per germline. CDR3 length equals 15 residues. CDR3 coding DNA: TGCGCCAGCAGCCAAGGGACAGTTAGCAATCAGCCCCAGCATTTT. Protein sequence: CASSQGTVSNQPQHF.

The CDR3 region is CSARGTELKPYEQYF. In DNA, the CDR3 is TGCAGTGCTAGAGGGACGGAGCTGAAACCGTACGAGCAGTACTTC. The rearrangement joins TRBV20-1 to TRBJ2-7; no firm D call. Germline-derived CDR1 and CDR2 are DFQATT and SNEGSKA (reference sequence). This CDR3 contains 15 residues. Trimming left V 1 base short and J 4 bases short, with 17 bases between.